A selection of T cell receptor beta chains follows, all from one sample in a study of radiation and T cells in renal cell carcinoma. Profiling relied on immunoSEQ multiplex PCR, and the TCRdb table lists in-frame clones only, not all of them. The table lists roughly 80,000 clones, approximately 82% of them singletons. The specimen was blood, collected from a patient whose treatment included radiotherapy and nephrectomy. These receptor sequences come from a woman aged 55-69 years with renal cell carcinoma. Each CDR3 is given with its conserved first and last residue. The D gene is left open where the match is weak. The size of a clone is reported for some rows only, either as once, few or many, or as a class for expanded clones.

D gene: -
V gene: TRBV27
clone size: -
J gene: TRBJ1-2
CDR3 protein: CASSSAGTNYGYTF
CDR3 DNA: TGTGCCAGCAGTTCGGCGGGGACAAACTATGGCTACACCTTC

D gene: TRBD1
V gene: TRBV9
clone size: -
J gene: TRBJ2-6
CDR3 protein: CASSGGYRGRLTGANVLTF
CDR3 DNA: TGTGCCAGCAGCGGCGGCTACAGGGGGCGCTTGACTGGGGCCAACGTCCTGACTTTC

D gene: TRBD2
V gene: TRBV10-1
clone size: -
J gene: TRBJ2-3
CDR3 protein: CASSGGASGGNTQYF
CDR3 DNA: TGCGCCAGCAGTGGGGGGGCTAGCGGGGGAAATACGCAGTATTTT

D gene: -
V gene: TRBV20-1
clone size: -
J gene: TRBJ1-2
CDR3 protein: CSAKRPPSYTF
CDR3 DNA: TGCAGTGCTAAAAGACCCCCTAGCTACACCTTC

D gene: TRBD1
V gene: TRBV6-6
clone size: -
J gene: TRBJ2-1
CDR3 protein: CATRAGGDYNEQFF
CDR3 DNA: TGTGCCACCCGGGCAGGGGGCGACTACAATGAGCAGTTCTTC

D gene: -
V gene: TRBV27
clone size: once
J gene: TRBJ2-3
CDR3 protein: CASSSGPWADTQYF
CDR3 DNA: TGTGCCAGCAGTTCGGGGCCGTGGGCAGATACGCAGTATTTT

D gene: TRBD1
V gene: TRBV5-1
clone size: -
J gene: TRBJ1-1
CDR3 protein: CASSWIGIRGGDTEAFF
CDR3 DNA: TGCGCCAGCAGCTGGATAGGGATCAGGGGGGGAGACACTGAAGCTTTCTTT

D gene: -
V gene: TRBV11-3
clone size: -
J gene: TRBJ2-3
CDR3 protein: CASSDSGSTDTQYF
CDR3 DNA: TGTGCCAGCAGCGACAGCGGGAGCACAGATACGCAGTATTTT

D gene: -
V gene: TRBV9
clone size: -
J gene: TRBJ2-2
CDR3 protein: CASSVGQSNTGELFF
CDR3 DNA: TGTGCCAGCAGCGTAGGTCAGTCCAACACCGGGGAGCTGTTTTTT

D gene: TRBD2
V gene: TRBV5-8
clone size: few
J gene: TRBJ2-2
CDR3 protein: CASSSYQTSGNTGELFF
CDR3 DNA: TGTGCCAGCAGCTCCTACCAGACTAGCGGGAACACCGGGGAGCTGTTTTTT

D gene: -
V gene: TRBV29-1
clone size: few
J gene: TRBJ1-2
CDR3 protein: CSVATGRGYTF
CDR3 DNA: TGCAGCGTGGCGACAGGTCGCGGCTACACCTTC

D gene: TRBD1
V gene: TRBV2
clone size: -
J gene: TRBJ1-2
CDR3 protein: CASSPGTGNYGYTF
CDR3 DNA: TGTGCCAGCAGTCCCGGGACAGGAAACTATGGCTACACCTTC

D gene: -
V gene: TRBV9
clone size: -
J gene: TRBJ2-1
CDR3 protein: CASSVASSYNEQFF
CDR3 DNA: TGTGCCAGCAGCGTAGCGAGCTCCTACAATGAGCAGTTCTTC

D gene: TRBD1
V gene: TRBV4-2
clone size: -
J gene: TRBJ2-5
CDR3 protein: CASSPQSEGAETQYF
CDR3 DNA: TGTGCCAGCAGCCCCCAGAGCGAGGGGGCAGAGACCCAGTACTTC

D gene: -
V gene: TRBV19
clone size: once
J gene: TRBJ2-5
CDR3 protein: CASSMGQETQYF
CDR3 DNA: TGTGCCAGTAGTATGGGACAAGAGACCCAGTACTTC

D gene: -
V gene: TRBV7-3
clone size: -
J gene: TRBJ1-1
CDR3 protein: CASSLSTVNTEAFF
CDR3 DNA: TGTGCCAGCAGCTTATCTACAGTGAACACTGAAGCTTTCTTT

D gene: -
V gene: TRBV10-1
clone size: -
J gene: TRBJ2-7
CDR3 protein: CARKGVHEQYF
CDR3 DNA: TGCGCCCGCAAGGGTGTCCACGAGCAGTACTTC

D gene: TRBD2
V gene: TRBV5-1
clone size: -
J gene: TRBJ2-5
CDR3 protein: CASSLDSGRETQYF
CDR3 DNA: TGCGCCAGCAGCTTGGATAGCGGGAGAGAGACCCAGTACTTC

D gene: -
V gene: TRBV27
clone size: -
J gene: TRBJ2-7
CDR3 protein: CASAVIGYEQYF
CDR3 DNA: TGTGCCAGCGCAGTAATCGGGTACGAGCAGTACTTC

D gene: -
V gene: TRBV4-3
clone size: -
J gene: TRBJ2-7
CDR3 protein: CASSQGYIAYEQYF
CDR3 DNA: TGCGCCAGCAGCCAAGGGTACATTGCCTACGAGCAGTACTTC

D gene: -
V gene: TRBV23-1
clone size: -
J gene: TRBJ1-1
CDR3 protein: CASRLRPTGGEGGNTEAFF
CDR3 DNA: TGCGCCAGCAGACTCCGCCCCACGGGGGGCGAGGGGGGTAACACTGAAGCTTTCTTT

D gene: -
V gene: TRBV6-1
clone size: -
J gene: TRBJ1-2
CDR3 protein: CASSARLYGYTF
CDR3 DNA: TGTGCCAGCAGTGCACGGTTATATGGCTACACCTTC

D gene: -
V gene: TRBV4-1
clone size: -
J gene: TRBJ1-2
CDR3 protein: CASSQVRQGIGYGYTF
CDR3 DNA: TGCGCCAGCAGCCAAGTAAGGCAGGGGATTGGCTATGGCTACACCTTC

D gene: -
V gene: TRBV5-1
clone size: -
J gene: TRBJ2-7
CDR3 protein: CASSFKGGHYEQYF
CDR3 DNA: TGCGCCAGCAGCTTTAAGGGGGGACACTACGAGCAGTACTTC

D gene: -
V gene: TRBV7-9
clone size: few
J gene: TRBJ1-6
CDR3 protein: CASGTGNSPLHF
CDR3 DNA: TGTGCCAGCGGCACAGGGAATTCACCCCTCCACTTT

D gene: TRBD2
V gene: TRBV2
clone size: -
J gene: TRBJ2-5
CDR3 protein: CASSEGLAGTMGTQYF
CDR3 DNA: TGTGCCAGCAGTGAAGGACTAGCGGGGACCATGGGGACCCAGTACTTC

D gene: -
V gene: TRBV30
clone size: -
J gene: TRBJ2-7
CDR3 protein: CAWSLERSYEQYF
CDR3 DNA: TGTGCCTGGAGCCTAGAAAGGTCCTACGAGCAGTACTTC

D gene: -
V gene: TRBV6-1
clone size: -
J gene: TRBJ1-2
CDR3 protein: CASSPARRGYTF
CDR3 DNA: TGTGCCAGCTCCCCAGCCCGGAGGGGCTACACCTTC

D gene: TRBD2
V gene: TRBV6-5
clone size: -
J gene: TRBJ2-3
CDR3 protein: CASSYRTSGATDTQYF
CDR3 DNA: TGTGCCAGCAGTTACCGAACTAGCGGGGCAACAGATACGCAGTATTTT

D gene: -
V gene: TRBV5-4
clone size: -
J gene: TRBJ2-7
CDR3 protein: CASSFGDSYEQYF
CDR3 DNA: TGTGCCAGCAGCTTCGGAGACTCCTACGAGCAGTACTTC

D gene: TRBD1
V gene: TRBV6-5
clone size: few
J gene: TRBJ1-5
CDR3 protein: CASSYSHRGNQPQHF
CDR3 DNA: TGTGCCAGCAGTTACTCCCACAGGGGGAATCAGCCCCAGCATTTT

D gene: TRBD1
V gene: TRBV11-2
clone size: -
J gene: TRBJ2-5
CDR3 protein: CASSMGQLFGVTQYF
CDR3 DNA: TGTGCCAGCAGCATGGGACAGCTTTTCGGTGTGACCCAGTACTTC

D gene: TRBD1
V gene: TRBV7-7
clone size: -
J gene: TRBJ2-7
CDR3 protein: CASSQDRGLEQYF
CDR3 DNA: TGTGCTAGCAGCCAGGACAGGGGGCTAGAGCAGTACTTC

D gene: TRBD2
V gene: TRBV18
clone size: -
J gene: TRBJ2-1
CDR3 protein: CASSPLGTSGINEQFF
CDR3 DNA: TGTGCCAGCTCACCATTGGGGACTAGCGGGATCAATGAGCAGTTCTTC

D gene: TRBD2
V gene: TRBV5-1
clone size: -
J gene: TRBJ2-3
CDR3 protein: CASSPRTSLSTDTQYF
CDR3 DNA: TGCGCCAGCAGCCCACGGACTAGCCTTAGCACAGATACGCAGTATTTT

D gene: TRBD1
V gene: TRBV5-5
clone size: -
J gene: TRBJ1-5
CDR3 protein: CASSAGTGNREPQHF
CDR3 DNA: TGTGCCAGCAGCGCCGGGACAGGTAATAGAGAGCCCCAGCATTTT

D gene: TRBD1
V gene: TRBV18
clone size: -
J gene: TRBJ1-3
CDR3 protein: CASSPSGQGGNTIYF
CDR3 DNA: TGTGCCAGCTCACCATCGGGACAGGGAGGCAACACCATATATTTT

D gene: -
V gene: TRBV7-3
clone size: medium-sized
J gene: TRBJ1-5
CDR3 protein: CANMGRAGRMIPKSGGYQPQHF
CDR3 DNA: TGTGCCAACATGGGCCGGGCAGGTCGTATGATACCCAAGTCGGGAGGATATCAGCCCCAGCATTTT

D gene: TRBD1
V gene: TRBV4-3
clone size: -
J gene: TRBJ2-7
CDR3 protein: CASSQTGTGPQYF
CDR3 DNA: TGCGCCAGCAGCCAGACCGGGACAGGTCCTCAATACTTC

D gene: -
V gene: TRBV2
clone size: -
J gene: TRBJ2-3
CDR3 protein: CASSELVPGDTQYF
CDR3 DNA: TGTGCCAGCAGTGAGCTAGTTCCTGGGGATACGCAGTATTTT

D gene: -
V gene: TRBV30
clone size: -
J gene: TRBJ1-6
CDR3 protein: CAWSPITGYANNSPLHF
CDR3 DNA: TGTGCCTGGAGTCCAATCACAGGGTACGCGAATAATTCACCCCTCCACTTT

D gene: -
V gene: TRBV28
clone size: -
J gene: TRBJ1-1
CDR3 protein: CASLPGSMNTEAFF
CDR3 DNA: TGTGCCAGCCTCCCCGGGAGCATGAACACTGAAGCTTTCTTT